This TCR beta chain was sequenced during a study of regulatory T cells in long-lasting Graves disease. Study-wide background: With positive TSH receptor antibodies and over 5 years of antithyroid drugs, Graves' disease was considered persistent. The study's findings and limits: With a small sample size, accuracy may have been reduced. Fewer public clonotypes were shared by new patients (roughly 910) than by persistent patients (around 2,900).

Germline CDR1 reads ENHRY; CDR2 reads SYGVKD. The CDR3 extends over 13 amino acids. V dropped 0 bases and J dropped 9 bases, with 11 bases sitting between them. In building TCR beta libraries, iRepertoire HTBI primers were used together with Arm-PCR of CDR3 regions. TCRdb re-analysed the multiplex PCR reads in MiXCR, keeping a single row per CDR3 protein. The sample shows hundreds of thousands of distinct CDR3 sequences, less than 25% of them seen only once. The time point here: persistent/refractory GD, antithyroid drugs over 5 years with positive TRAb. Construction of the TCR library relied on RNA isolated from PBMCs. Patients came through an endocrinology department, and that department was in Xi'an, China. In regard to this clonotype: Its antigen is unknown. A read error is possible here, since a much larger clone lies one base away. Because the CDR3 is missing its conserved closing phenylalanine or tryptophan, this is likely a read error.

The receptor comes from a female donor with Graves disease. The sequenced sample was peripheral blood mononuclear cells (PBMCs), obtained when the disease was refractory, from a patient treated with antithyroid drugs. The chain joins TRBV10-3 to TRBJ2-5; weak D call: TRBD2 (5 bases). In DNA, the CDR3 is TGTGCCATCAGTGAGTCTGGAGGATGGGCCCAGTACTGC. Translation gives CAISESGGWAQYC.